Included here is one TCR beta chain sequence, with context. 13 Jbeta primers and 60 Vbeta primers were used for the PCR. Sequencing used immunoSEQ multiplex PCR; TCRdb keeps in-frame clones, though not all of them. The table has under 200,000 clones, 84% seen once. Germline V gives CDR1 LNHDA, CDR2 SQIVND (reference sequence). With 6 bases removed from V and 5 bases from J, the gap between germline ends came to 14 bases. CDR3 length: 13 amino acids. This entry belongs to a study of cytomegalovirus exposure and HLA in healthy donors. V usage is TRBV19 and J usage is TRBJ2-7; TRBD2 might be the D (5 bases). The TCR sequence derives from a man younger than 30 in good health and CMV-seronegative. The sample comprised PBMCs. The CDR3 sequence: CASRSPGKNEQYF. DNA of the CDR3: TGTGCCAGTAGGAGTCCCGGGAAAAACGAGCAGTACTTC.